This T cell receptor beta chain stems from a study of blood T cell repertoires in COVID-19. Germline V gene lookup returns CDR1 MNHEY and CDR2 SMNVEV (reference sequence). With 5 bases clipped from V and 5 bases from J, the junction kept 4 bases outside the gene matches. The CDR3 is made up of 15 amino acids. How the authors handled the data: From reference gene primer amplification, estimates of nucleated cell counts were derived. Method: immunoSEQ multiplex PCR; TCRdb's copy keeps in-frame clones and lacks some. The D gene and trimming were derived from the DNA, and the V and J assignments and clone size from that table. The sample includes approximately 210,000 clones, roughly four fifths of them seen just once. A few counts support this clone.

The sequence derives from a woman aged 40 to 49 with acute or convalescent COVID-19. Input material: peripheral blood. The rearrangement links TRBV27 to TRBJ1-5, with 12 bases fitting TRBD1. CDR3 in amino acids: CASSIGTGGDQPQHF. The CDR3 DNA reads as TGTGCCAGCAGTATCGGGACAGGGGGCGATCAGCCCCAGCATTTT.